The 26 T cell receptor beta chains below come from one sample, sequenced in a study of cytomegalovirus exposure and HLA in healthy donors. The PCR employed 60 Vbeta primers together with 13 Jbeta primers. Sequenced by immunoSEQ multiplex PCR; TCRdb stores in-frame clones only, minus some. The data include roughly 120,000 clones; the top ten clones carry more than 0.9%. Sequencing was performed on PBMCs. Every receptor here comes from a man younger than 30 in good health and CMV-seronegative.

V is TRBV19 and J is TRBJ2-5; 10 nucleotides match TRBD2. Germline CDR1 LNHDA, CDR2 SQIVND (reference sequence). After removal of 9 bases from V and 5 bases from J, the junction contained 15 bases not matched to a gene. This CDR3 has 16 amino acids. The CDR3 bases are TGTGCCAGCAGGACGGTATTAGCGGGAGGTCTGGAGACCCAGTACTTC. Its translation is CASRTVLAGGLETQYF.

The rearrangement links TRBV28 to TRBJ2-7; tentatively, D is TRBD2 (6 bases). This CDR3 region has 15 residues. V lost 6 bases to trimming and J lost 1 base, with 16 bases between them. Germline values: CDR1 MDHEN, CDR2 SYDVKM. CDR3 DNA: TGTGCCAGCAGCTCCTCCCAGGCGGGATCCTACGAGCAGTACTTC. It translates to CASSSSQAGSYEQYF.

The chain joins TRBV29-1 to TRBJ2-7; TRBD2 is a possible D gene (6 bases). Trimming took off 0 bases at V and 0 bases at J, with 12 bases between the two ends. Looked up from germline, CDR1 is SQVTM and CDR2 is ANQGSEA. The CDR3 totals 15 residues. CDR3 protein: CSVEDGTSSSYEQYF. The CDR3 nucleotides read TGCAGCGTTGAAGACGGGACTTCAAGCTCCTACGAGCAGTACTTC.

The chain couples TRBV27 to TRBJ2-6; 7 nucleotides agree with TRBD2. V shed 4 bases, J shed 13 bases, and the junction held 19 bases outside the gene matches. This CDR3 comprises 17 residues. Per germline, CDR1 MNHEY and CDR2 SMNVEV (reference sequence). The CDR3 region is CASSSGPGGEGFSVLTF. CDR3 sequence (DNA): TGTGCCAGCAGTTCTGGGCCCGGCGGGGAGGGTTTCTCGGTCCTGACTTTC.

The chain employs TRBV29-1 and TRBJ1-2; D is uncertain. The germline gives CDR1 SQVTM, CDR2 ANQGSEA. The CDR3 runs 12 residues. V was trimmed by 5 bases and J by 6 bases, leaving 13 bases between them. The CDR3, as DNA: TGCAGCGTTCGTGCAGGCCAGAATGGCTACACCTTC. This encodes CSVRAGQNGYTF.

V usage is TRBV5-1 and J usage is TRBJ2-2, with D unclear. The germline gives CDR1 SGHRS, CDR2 YFSETQ. Trimming removed 0 bases from V and 5 bases from J, with 5 bases in between. There are 13 residues in the CDR3. The CDR3 DNA reads TGCGCCAGCAGCTTGGCTGAGACCGGGGAGCTGTTTTTT. Amino acids: CASSLAETGELFF.

V gene TRBV7-8 combines with J gene TRBJ1-3, with D maybe TRBD1 (5 bases). Germline V gives CDR1 SGHVS, CDR2 FQNEAQ. The ends were cut back, 5 bases at V and 0 bases at J, with 23 bases in the middle. This CDR3 comprises 19 residues. The CDR3 DNA sequence: TGTGCCAGCAGCACCAGAATGATTGGATCGACAGACTCTGGAAACACCATATATTTT. Its translation is CASSTRMIGSTDSGNTIYF.

The V gene is TRBV10-1, the J gene TRBJ1-2; D perhaps matches TRBD1 (5 bases). There are 13 residues in the CDR3. The germline gives CDR1 WNHNN, CDR2 SYGVQD (reference sequence). With 5 bases removed from V and 3 bases from J, the gap between germline ends came to 10 bases. CDR3 in amino acids: CASSSARDYGYTF. The CDR3 coding sequence is TGCGCCAGCAGTTCAGCCAGGGACTATGGCTACACCTTC.

The V call is TRBV2, the J call TRBJ2-1; tentatively, D is TRBD2 (6 bases). There are 11 residues in the CDR3. The V gene lost 10 bases and the J gene lost 7 bases, with 11 bases spanning the gap. Per germline, CDR1 SNHLY and CDR2 FYNNEI. In nucleotides, the CDR3 is TGTGCCACCGAGGAGGGAAATGAGCAGTTCTTC. This sequence encodes CATEEGNEQFF.

The chain employs TRBV6-1 and TRBJ2-5; TRBD2 matches 7 bases. CDR3 length: 14 residues. V trimming: 10 bases; J trimming: 2 bases; junction bases outside the gene matches: 10. Germline lookup yields CDR1 MNHNS and CDR2 SASEGT. CDR3 nucleotides: TGTGCCATGGGGGGGGACTGGGTGCAAGAGACCCAGTACTTC. Its translation: CAMGGDWVQETQYF.

The genes are TRBV5-1 and TRBJ2-7; 8 nucleotides match TRBD1. This CDR3 comprises 14 residues. The V gene's germline CDR1 is SGHRS and CDR2 YFSETQ. Trimming removed 4 bases from V and 7 bases from J; junction bases left unmatched: 10. The CDR3, as DNA: TGCGCCAGCAGCCAGGGACAGGCCCTCGGAGAGCAGTACTTC. Translation gives CASSQGQALGEQYF.

Note on this clone: Sequence at one end of the junction differs from germline and may be a read error. This rearrangement joins TRBV7-7 to TRBJ2-2, with TRBD1 identical over 7 bases. The CDR3 runs to 16 residues. CDR1 and CDR2 from the germline V gene are SSHAT and FNYEAQ (reference sequence). The CDR3 sequence is CASSPGTTGSTGELFF. Written as DNA, the CDR3 is TGTGCTAGCAGCCCAGGAACGACAGGGAGCACCGGGGAGCTGTTTTTT.

CDR3: CASSEPRDSHPNEKLFF. The CDR3 DNA reads as TGCGCCAGCAGTGAGCCCCGGGACAGCCATCCTAATGAAAAACTGTTTTTT. This chain links TRBV10-2 with TRBJ1-4; 7 nucleotides align to TRBD1. This CDR3 region has 17 residues. Germline lookup yields CDR1 WSHSY and CDR2 SAAADI. V lost 2 bases and J lost 3; bases outside the gene matches: 9.

The chain couples TRBV10-1 to TRBJ2-1, with TRBD2 matching over 13 bases. J lost 4 bases, V lost 4 bases, and 4 bases had no gene match. Germline V gene lookup returns CDR1 WNHNN and CDR2 SYGVQD (reference sequence). The length of the CDR3 is 16 residues. CDR3: CASSGAGLAGYNEQFF. The CDR3 DNA reads TGCGCCAGCAGTGGAGCGGGACTAGCGGGGTACAATGAGCAGTTCTTC.

The CDR3 coding sequence is TGCGCCAGCAGCTGGGGCGGGACAGGGGGTATGAACACTGAAGCTTTCTTT. This translates into CASSWGGTGGMNTEAFF. The chain employs TRBV5-1 and TRBJ1-1, with TRBD1 identical over 11 bases. V shed 3 bases and J 0 bases; nucleotides not matched to a gene: 7. Germline V gene lookup returns CDR1 SGHRS and CDR2 YFSETQ. This CDR3 has 17 amino acids.

The V and J genes are TRBV5-6 and TRBJ1-2, with TRBD1 matching 9 bases. Losses at the gene ends were 3 bases for V and 7 bases for J; bases not matched to a gene: 7. Germline CDR1 and CDR2: SGHDT and YYEEEE. The CDR3 consists of 14 residues. The CDR3 protein is CASSSYRGQGGYTF. CDR3 DNA: TGTGCCAGCAGCTCCTACAGGGGGCAGGGTGGCTACACCTTC.

CDR3 loop: CASSLIRGPLYGYTF. CDR3 nucleotides: TGTGCCAGCAGTTTAATCCGAGGCCCCCTCTATGGCTACACCTTC. V usage is TRBV27 and J usage is TRBJ1-2; D not certain. CDR1 MNHEY and CDR2 SMNVEV come from the germline V gene (reference sequence). Between the trimmed V and J ends, which lost 2 bases and 4 bases, there was a span of 14 bases. This CDR3 comprises 15 residues.

The J gene is TRBJ2-2, the V gene TRBV6-5, with 10 positions matching TRBD2. The CDR3 has 16 amino acids. V shed 0 bases and J 7 bases; nucleotides not matched to a gene: 5. CDR1 is MNHEY, CDR2 SVGAGI, per germline. The CDR3 DNA follows: TGTGCCAGCAGTTACTCCGTGGGACTAGCGTACGGGGAGCTGTTTTTT. Amino acid sequence: CASSYSVGLAYGELFF.

The CDR3 region has the DNA TGTGCCAGCAGTTCTAGAATAGGACCCCTCCACTTT. Protein sequence: CASSSRIGPLHF. The chain links TRBV27 to TRBJ1-6; D is undetermined. Trimming took off 4 bases at V and 12 bases at J, with 10 bases between the two ends. Germline loops: CDR1 MNHEY, CDR2 SMNVEV (reference sequence). The CDR3 extends over 12 amino acids.

The chain recombines TRBV7-9 with TRBJ2-1; TRBD2 is a possible D gene (6 bases). CDR1 is SEHNR and CDR2 is FQNEAQ in the germline V gene (reference sequence). V lost 2 bases and J 0 bases, leaving 8 bases between the germline ends. The length of the CDR3 is 15 residues. CDR3 in DNA: TGTGCCAGCAGCTTACGGGGGAGCTCCTACAATGAGCAGTTCTTC. It yields the protein CASSLRGSSYNEQFF.

The V call is TRBV7-3, the J call TRBJ2-3; 8 nucleotides align to TRBD1. The CDR3 extends over 14 amino acids. Germline V lookup: CDR1 SGHTA, CDR2 FQGTGA. V lost 5 bases to trimming and J lost 2 bases; unmatched junction nucleotides: 3. Written as DNA, the CDR3 is TGTGCCAGCAGCGGACAGGGTCTCACAGATACGCAGTATTTT. This translates into CASSGQGLTDTQYF.

The J gene is TRBJ2-7, the V gene TRBV6-1; the D gene is possibly TRBD2 (5 bases). This CDR3 spans 12 amino acids. Per germline, CDR1 MNHNS and CDR2 SASEGT. With 8 bases removed from V and 2 bases from J, the gap between germline ends came to 10 bases. For the CDR3, the DNA is TGTGCCAGCTCGCAGGAGGCCTACGAGCAGTACTTC. Its protein is CASSQEAYEQYF.

The CDR3 here is CASSYLGGWQYF. DNA of the CDR3: TGTGCCAGTAGCTACCTCGGGGGTTGGCAGTACTTC. The chain recombines TRBV19 with TRBJ2-7, with D perhaps matching TRBD2 (6 bases). The germline gives CDR1 LNHDA, CDR2 SQIVND (reference sequence). Trimming left V 6 bases short and J 9 bases short, with 15 bases between. The CDR3 is 12 residues long.

The chain carries TRBV7-9 and TRBJ1-5; D not resolved. This CDR3 is 13 amino acids long. Trimming removed 3 bases at V and 7 bases at J, with 10 bases between. In germline, CDR1 is SEHNR, CDR2 FQNEAQ (reference sequence). DNA of the CDR3: TGTGCCAGCAGCTTGGAGGGCCAACAGCCCCAGCATTTT. It encodes CASSLEGQQPQHF.

J is TRBJ2-7 and V is TRBV7-2; the D gene is possibly TRBD1 (5 bases). V lost 5 bases and J lost 6, with 17 bases in between. This CDR3 comprises 14 residues. Germline V gene data show CDR1 as SGHTA and CDR2 as FQGNSA. The CDR3 is CASSPLWSDSEQYF. The CDR3, as DNA: TGTGCCAGCAGCCCATTATGGAGTGACAGCGAGCAGTACTTC.

This sequence joins TRBV2 and TRBJ2-6; no reliable D call. With 9 bases removed from V and 0 bases from J, the gap between germline ends came to 9 bases. The CDR3 is made up of 14 amino acids. Germline V CDR1 and CDR2: SNHLY, FYNNEI. CDR3 amino acids: CASETVSGANVLTF. The CDR3 DNA sequence: TGTGCCAGTGAAACAGTCTCTGGGGCCAACGTCCTGACTTTC. The whole variable domain, filled in from reference TRBV2 and TRBJ2-6, reads EPEVTQTPSHQVTQMGQEVILRCVPISNHLYFYWYRQILGQKVEFLVSFYNNEISEKSEIFDDQFSVERPDGSNFTLKIRSTKLEDSAMYFCASETVSGANVLTFGAGSRLTVL.